Each of the 10 T cell receptor beta chains below was sequenced from the same sample in a study of T cells after somatic rescue of genetic block. Data came from immunoSEQ multiplex PCR; TCRdb stores just in-frame clones and leaves some out. The sample contains approximately 100,000 clones, 90% of which appear only once. The sequenced sample was peripheral blood mononuclear cells (PBMCs). The source of these receptors is a young woman.

The rearrangement uses TRBV7-7 and TRBJ1-4, with TRBD1 matching 8 bases. Germline assignment: CDR1 SSHAT and CDR2 FNYEAQ (reference sequence). This CDR3 is built from 12 residues. Here the CDR3 reads CAIRDRNEKLFF. DNA for the CDR3: TGTGCTATTCGGGACAGGAATGAAAAACTGTTTTTT.

The V gene is TRBV10-3, the J gene TRBJ1-1; 7 bases align to TRBD1. CDR3 length equals 14 residues. V was pared by 6 bases and J by 4 bases, with 8 bases of the junction left unmatched. Germline lookup yields CDR1 ENHRY and CDR2 SYGVKD. CDR3 sequence: CAIRPRTGGTEAFF. The CDR3 DNA reads as TGTGCCATCAGACCTCGGACAGGCGGCACTGAAGCTTTCTTT.

The V and J genes are TRBV18 and TRBJ2-3, with D uncertain. The length of the CDR3 is 11 residues. Germline V gene sequence: CDR1 KGHSH, CDR2 LQKENI. Trimming removed 3 bases from V and 3 bases from J, with 1 base in between. CDR3 sequence (DNA): TGTGCCAGCTCACCTACAGATACGCAGTATTTT. Translating it yields CASSPTDTQYF.

The chain is built from TRBV6-5 and TRBJ2-1; D is perhaps TRBD1 (6 bases). The CDR3 runs to 14 residues. V lost 2 bases and J lost 5, with 10 bases in between. Per germline, CDR1 MNHEY and CDR2 SVGAGI. CDR3: CASSYRTVDNEQFF. In DNA, the CDR3 is TGTGCCAGCAGTTACAGGACAGTAGACAATGAGCAGTTCTTC.

CDR3 sequence reads: CASSSPRDHPGSGANVLTF. The CDR3 coding sequence is TGTGCCAGCAGCTCCCCCCGGGACCACCCGGGATCTGGGGCCAACGTCCTGACTTTC. The V gene is TRBV13, the J gene TRBJ2-6; tentatively, D is TRBD1 or TRBD2 (5 bases each). V was clipped by 4 bases and J by 1 base, with 20 bases between them. The CDR3 contains 19 residues. Germline CDR1 is PRHDT and CDR2 is FYEKMQ (reference sequence).

The rearrangement joins TRBV28 to TRBJ1-2; D is unclear. The V gene lost 5 bases and the J gene lost 4 bases, with 8 bases spanning the gap. The CDR3 contains 12 residues. Germline V gives CDR1 MDHEN, CDR2 SYDVKM. The CDR3, as DNA: TGTGCCAGCAGTCTCGATGCCTATGGCTACACCTTC. Translated, it gives CASSLDAYGYTF.

V gene TRBV19 combines with J gene TRBJ2-3, with TRBD2 matching 9 bases. Per the germline V gene, CDR1 is LNHDA and CDR2 is SQIVND (reference sequence). The ends lost 5 bases at V and 4 bases at J; junction bases unmatched: 4. The CDR3 length is 14 residues. CDR3 residues: CASSGASGADTQYF. For the CDR3, the DNA is TGTGCCAGTAGTGGAGCTAGCGGGGCAGATACGCAGTATTTT.

The gene calls are TRBV5-8 and TRBJ1-5, with D perhaps matching TRBD1 (5 bases). Germline V CDR1 and CDR2: SGHTS, YDEGEE. Trimming stripped 5 bases from V and 5 bases from J, with 11 bases between. This CDR3 spans 13 amino acids. CDR3 in amino acids: CASRAGMDQPQHF. DNA for the CDR3: TGTGCCAGCAGGGCAGGGATGGATCAGCCCCAGCATTTT.

The rearrangement links TRBV28 to TRBJ2-7; 8 bases match TRBD2. The CDR3 is 16 amino acids. J gave up 3 bases and V 3 bases, and 10 bases lay outside the gene matches. Germline assignment: CDR1 MDHEN and CDR2 SYDVKM. The CDR3 reads CASSFLGLAEYYEQYF. CDR3 nucleotides: TGTGCCAGCAGTTTTCTTGGACTAGCAGAATACTACGAGCAGTACTTC.

In this sample, this clone turned up once. This chain connects TRBV4-1 to TRBJ2-7, with TRBD2 matching over 11 bases. The length of the CDR3 is 15 residues. Unmatched junction bases numbered 5, after V lost 4 bases and J lost 3 bases. CDR1 MGHRA and CDR2 YSYEKL come from the germline V gene. The CDR3 DNA reads TGCGCCAGCAGCCTAGAGACTAGCGGGAACTACGAGCAGTACTTC. It codes for CASSLETSGNYEQYF.